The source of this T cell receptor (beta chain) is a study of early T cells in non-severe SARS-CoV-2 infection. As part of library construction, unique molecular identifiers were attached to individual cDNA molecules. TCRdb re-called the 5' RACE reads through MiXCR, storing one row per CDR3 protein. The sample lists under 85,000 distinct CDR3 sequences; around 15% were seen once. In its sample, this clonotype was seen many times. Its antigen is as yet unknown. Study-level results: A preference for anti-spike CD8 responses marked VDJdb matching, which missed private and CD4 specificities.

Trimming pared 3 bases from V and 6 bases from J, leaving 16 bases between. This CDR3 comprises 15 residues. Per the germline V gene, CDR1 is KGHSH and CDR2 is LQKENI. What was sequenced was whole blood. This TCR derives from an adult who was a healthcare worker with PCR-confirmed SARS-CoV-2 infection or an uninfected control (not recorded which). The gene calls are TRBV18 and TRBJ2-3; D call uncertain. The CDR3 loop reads CASSPYGVKRDTQYF. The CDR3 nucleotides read TGTGCCAGCTCACCCTATGGTGTGAAACGGGATACGCAGTATTTT.